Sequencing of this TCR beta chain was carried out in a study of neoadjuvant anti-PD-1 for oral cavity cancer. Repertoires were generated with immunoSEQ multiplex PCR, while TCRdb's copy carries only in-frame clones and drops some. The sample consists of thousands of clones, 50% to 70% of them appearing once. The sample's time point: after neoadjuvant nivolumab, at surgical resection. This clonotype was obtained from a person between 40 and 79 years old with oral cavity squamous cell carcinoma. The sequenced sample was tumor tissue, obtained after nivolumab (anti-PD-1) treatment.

CDR3 loop: CASSLAGVRTGSGYTF. The CDR3 nucleotides are TGCGCCAGCAGCTTGGCCGGTGTAAGGACAGGGAGTGGCTACACCTTC. The V and J genes are TRBV5-1 and TRBJ1-2; TRBD1 aligns across 8 bases. Germline V gene lookup returns CDR1 SGHRS and CDR2 YFSETQ. The CDR3 sequence is 16 residues long. V lost 0 bases and J lost 7; bases outside the gene matches: 11. Full variable domain (rest looked up from reference TRBV5-1 and TRBJ1-2): KAGVTQTPRYLIKTRGQQVTLSCSPISGHRSVSWYQQTPGQGLQFLFEYFSETQRNKGNFPGRFSGRQFSNSRSEMNVSTLELGDSALYLCASSLAGVRTGSGYTFGSGTRLTVV.